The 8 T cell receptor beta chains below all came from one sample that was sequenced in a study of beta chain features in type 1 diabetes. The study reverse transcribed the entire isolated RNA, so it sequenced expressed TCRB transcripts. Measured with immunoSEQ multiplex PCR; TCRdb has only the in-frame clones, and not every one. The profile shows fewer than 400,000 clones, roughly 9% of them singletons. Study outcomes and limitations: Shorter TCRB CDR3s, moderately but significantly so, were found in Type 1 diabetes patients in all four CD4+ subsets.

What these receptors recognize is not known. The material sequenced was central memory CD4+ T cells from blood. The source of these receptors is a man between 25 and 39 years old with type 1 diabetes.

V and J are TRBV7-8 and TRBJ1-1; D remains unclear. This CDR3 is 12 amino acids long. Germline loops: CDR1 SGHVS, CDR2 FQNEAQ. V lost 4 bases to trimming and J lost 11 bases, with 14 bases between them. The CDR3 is CASSSTVRTAFF. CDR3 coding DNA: TGTGCCAGCAGCTCCACTGTACGGACTGCTTTCTTT.

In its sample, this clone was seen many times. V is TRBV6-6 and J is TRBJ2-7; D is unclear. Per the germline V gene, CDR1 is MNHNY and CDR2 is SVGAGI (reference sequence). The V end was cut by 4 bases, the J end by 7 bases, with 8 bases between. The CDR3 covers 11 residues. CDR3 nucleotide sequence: TGTGCCAGCAGTTCCGTCCGGGAGCAGTACTTC. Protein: CASSSVREQYF.

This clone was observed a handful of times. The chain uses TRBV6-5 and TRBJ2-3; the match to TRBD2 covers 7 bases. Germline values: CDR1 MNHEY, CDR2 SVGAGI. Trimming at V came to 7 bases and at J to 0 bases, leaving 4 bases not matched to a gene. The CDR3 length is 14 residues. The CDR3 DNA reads TGTGCCAGCAAGCGGGATTCTAGCACAGATACGCAGTATTTT. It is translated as CASKRDSSTDTQYF.

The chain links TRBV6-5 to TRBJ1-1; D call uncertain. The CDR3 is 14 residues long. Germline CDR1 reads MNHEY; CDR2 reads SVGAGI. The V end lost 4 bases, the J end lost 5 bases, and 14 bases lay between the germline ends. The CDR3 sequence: CASSFSSGRTEAFF. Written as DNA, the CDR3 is TGTGCCAGCAGTTTTTCGTCGGGTCGGACTGAAGCTTTCTTT.

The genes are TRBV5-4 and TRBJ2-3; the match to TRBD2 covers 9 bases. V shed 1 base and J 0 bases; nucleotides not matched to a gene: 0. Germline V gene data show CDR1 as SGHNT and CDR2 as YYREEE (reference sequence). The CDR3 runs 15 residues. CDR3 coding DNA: TGTGCCAGCAGCTTGACTAGCGGGAGCACAGATACGCAGTATTTT. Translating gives CASSLTSGSTDTQYF. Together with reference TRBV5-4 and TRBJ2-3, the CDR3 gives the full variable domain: ETGVTQSPTHLIKTRGQQVTLRCSSQSGHNTVSWYQQALGQGPQFIFQYYREEENGRGNFPPRFSGLQFPNYSSELNVNALELDDSALYLCASSLTSGSTDTQYFGPGTRLTVL.

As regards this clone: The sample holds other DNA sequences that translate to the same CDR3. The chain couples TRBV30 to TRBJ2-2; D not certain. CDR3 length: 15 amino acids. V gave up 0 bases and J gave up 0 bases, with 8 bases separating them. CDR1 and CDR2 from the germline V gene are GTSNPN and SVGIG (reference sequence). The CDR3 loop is CAWSVAGANTGELFF. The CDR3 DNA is TGTGCCTGGAGTGTAGCAGGAGCGAACACCGGGGAGCTGTTTTTT.

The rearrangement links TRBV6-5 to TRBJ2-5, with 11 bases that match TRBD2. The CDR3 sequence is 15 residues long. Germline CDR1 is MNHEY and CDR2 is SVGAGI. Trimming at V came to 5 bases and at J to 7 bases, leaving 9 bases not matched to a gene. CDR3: CASSPGTSGAWTQYF. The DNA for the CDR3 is TGTGCCAGCAGTCCCGGGACTAGCGGAGCATGGACCCAGTACTTC.

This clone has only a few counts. Here the CDR3 DNA reads TGTGCCAGCAGAACAGGGAAGGTTAGCTACACCTTC. Translating gives CASRTGKVSYTF. The rearrangement joins TRBV6-5 to TRBJ1-2; TRBD1 might be the D (6 bases). Germline V gives CDR1 MNHEY, CDR2 SVGAGI. This CDR3 is built from 12 residues. V was trimmed by 6 bases and J by 9 bases, leaving 14 bases between them.